The next 12 T cell receptor beta chains were all read from a single sample in a study of cytomegalovirus exposure and HLA in healthy donors. PCR involved 60 Vbeta and 13 Jbeta primers. Profiling relied on immunoSEQ multiplex PCR, and the TCRdb table lists in-frame clones only, not all of them. The sample shows 140,000 to 150,000 clones, over 60% of them seen only once. Sequences were obtained from PBMCs. The receptors derive from a middle-aged man in good health and CMV-seronegative.

This clone was recorded once. This chain connects TRBV7-2 to TRBJ2-7; 7 positions agree with TRBD1. Trimming cost V 5 bases and J 7 bases; bases outside gene matches: 8. The CDR3 covers 13 residues. Germline V gives CDR1 SGHTA, CDR2 FQGNSA. In DNA form, the CDR3 reads TGTGCCAGCAGCCCTATCCCGACAGGGGAGCAGTACTTC. Residues: CASSPIPTGEQYF.

This chain links TRBV7-3 with TRBJ1-3; D is ambiguous. This CDR3 has 14 amino acids. Per the germline V gene, CDR1 is SGHTA and CDR2 is FQGTGA. V lost 5 bases to trimming and J lost 4 bases, with 12 bases between them. As DNA, the CDR3 is TGTGCCAGCAGCCCTTCAAACTCCGGAAACACCATATATTTT. This sequence encodes CASSPSNSGNTIYF.

This clone was counted only a few times. The CDR3 sequence: CASSLKGRSGNTIYF. The CDR3 DNA is TGTGCCAGCAGCTTAAAGGGGAGGTCCGGAAACACCATATATTTT. The V call is TRBV7-6, the J call TRBJ1-3; D might be TRBD1 (5 bases). Germline lookup yields CDR1 SGHVS and CDR2 FNYEAQ. This CDR3 region has 15 residues. V was shortened by 2 bases and J by 4 bases, with 12 bases between the two germline ends.

The chain uses TRBV7-9 and TRBJ2-1; 7 positions agree with TRBD2. Germline V gene data show CDR1 as SEHNR and CDR2 as FQNEAQ (reference sequence). The CDR3 is 15 residues long. Germline trimming cut 4 bases from V and 4 bases from J; bases unmatched to any gene: 7. The DNA for the CDR3 is TGTGCCAGCAGCTATGGGAGGGCCTCTTACAATGAGCAGTTCTTC. Its protein product is CASSYGRASYNEQFF.

The gene calls are TRBV5-1 and TRBJ1-6; a weak D match, TRBD1 (6 bases). Looked up from germline, CDR1 is SGHRS and CDR2 is YFSETQ. CDR3 length: 14 residues. V was pared by 3 bases and J by 9 bases, with 13 bases between. The CDR3 protein is CASSSGQSGSPLHF. The DNA of the CDR3 is TGCGCCAGCAGCTCCGGACAGAGTGGTTCACCCCTCCACTTT.

This clone was seen more than once but under ten times. The chain uses TRBV5-1 and TRBJ2-3; D is possibly TRBD2 (5 bases). Germline CDR1 is SGHRS and CDR2 is YFSETQ. V shed 5 bases and J shed 3 bases, with 16 bases lying between them. This CDR3 contains 15 residues. The chain's CDR3 is CASSGSGPRTDTQYF. The CDR3 nucleotides are TGCGCCAGCAGTGGCAGCGGTCCGAGAACAGATACGCAGTATTTT.

V is TRBV6-5 and J is TRBJ1-1, with 8 bases identical to TRBD1. This CDR3 comprises 15 residues. V lost 2 bases, J lost 7 bases, and 9 bases stayed unmatched. Germline V CDR1 and CDR2: MNHEY, SVGAGI. CDR3 in amino acids: CASSYNQGATGEAFF. CDR3 coding DNA: TGTGCCAGCAGTTACAACCAGGGGGCCACAGGTGAAGCTTTCTTT.

The chain couples TRBV30 to TRBJ2-3; 8 bases match TRBD1. J was trimmed by 2 bases and V by 4 bases; bases with no gene match: 2. CDR3 length equals 13 residues. Germline values: CDR1 GTSNPN, CDR2 SVGIG (reference sequence). CDR3 coding DNA: TGTGCCTGGACGACAGGGGTCACAGATACGCAGTATTTT. This codes for CAWTTGVTDTQYF.

The chain couples TRBV9 to TRBJ2-1; 8 nucleotides line up with TRBD1. After removal of 0 bases from V and 3 bases from J, the junction contained 5 bases not matched to a gene. CDR3 size: 16 residues. Germline CDR1 SGDLS, CDR2 YYNGEE. In DNA, the CDR3 is TGTGCCAGCAGCGTAGTTCCAGGGGGCAACTACAATGAGCAGTTCTTC. Translation gives CASSVVPGGNYNEQFF.

This chain links TRBV11-1 with TRBJ2-7; 9 bases agree with TRBD2. CDR1 is SGHAT and CDR2 is FQDESV in the germline V gene (reference sequence). Unmatched junction bases numbered 4, after V lost 7 bases and J lost 0 bases. This CDR3 has 14 residues. DNA of the CDR3: TGTGCCAGCAAGGATAGCGGGAGCTCCTACGAGCAGTACTTC. Protein product: CASKDSGSSYEQYF. The whole variable domain, remainder taken from reference TRBV11-1 and TRBJ2-7, is EAEVAQSPRYKITEKSQAVAFWCDPISGHATLYWYRQILGQGPELLVQFQDESVVDDSQLPKDRFSAERLKGVDSTLKIQPAELGDSAMYLCASKDSGSSYEQYFGPGTRLTVT.

The rearrangement uses TRBV5-1 and TRBJ2-5; D gene unclear. The V end lost 3 bases, the J end lost 4 bases, and 19 bases lay between the germline ends. Germline assignment: CDR1 SGHRS and CDR2 YFSETQ. The CDR3 has 16 amino acids. CDR3 region: CASSSPEKGVPETQYF. CDR3 nucleotide sequence: TGCGCCAGCAGCTCTCCGGAGAAAGGCGTCCCAGAGACCCAGTACTTC. The whole variable domain, remainder taken from reference TRBV5-1 and TRBJ2-5, is KAGVTQTPRYLIKTRGQQVTLSCSPISGHRSVSWYQQTPGQGLQFLFEYFSETQRNKGNFPGRFSGRQFSNSRSEMNVSTLELGDSALYLCASSSPEKGVPETQYFGPGTRLLVL.

This chain connects TRBV2 to TRBJ2-7; 9 nucleotides match TRBD2. Germline assignment: CDR1 SNHLY and CDR2 FYNNEI. V dropped 0 bases and J dropped 2; count of bases not matched to a gene: 8. The CDR3 is 17 residues long. CDR3: CASSEATPGLAAYEQYF. CDR3 DNA sequence: TGTGCCAGCAGTGAAGCCACTCCGGGACTAGCCGCCTACGAGCAGTACTTC. The full variable domain, completed using reference TRBV2 and TRBJ2-7, is EPEVTQTPSHQVTQMGQEVILRCVPISNHLYFYWYRQILGQKVEFLVSFYNNEISEKSEIFDDQFSVERPDGSNFTLKIRSTKLEDSAMYFCASSEATPGLAAYEQYFGPGTRLTVT.